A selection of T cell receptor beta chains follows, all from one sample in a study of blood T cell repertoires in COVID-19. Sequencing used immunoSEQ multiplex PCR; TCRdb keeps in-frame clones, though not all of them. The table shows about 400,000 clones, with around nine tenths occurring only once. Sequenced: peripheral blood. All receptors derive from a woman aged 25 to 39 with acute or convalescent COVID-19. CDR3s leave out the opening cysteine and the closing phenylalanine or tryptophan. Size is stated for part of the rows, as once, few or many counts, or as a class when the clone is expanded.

CDR3: SDQGSIGNEQF
J: TRBJ2-1
size: -
V: TRBV29-1

CDR3: ASSAGYGYT
J: TRBJ1-2
size: -
V: TRBV25-1

CDR3: ASSVAPGVPETQY
J: TRBJ2-5
size: -
V: TRBV9

CDR3: ASTLGTYNQPQH
J: TRBJ1-5
size: -
V: TRBV6-1

CDR3: ASSEERTGGGDNEQF
J: TRBJ2-1
size: -
V: TRBV2

CDR3: SAQPGTDTQY
J: TRBJ2-3
size: -
V: TRBV29-1

CDR3: ASSQKSGNTEAF
J: TRBJ1-1
size: -
V: TRBV14

CDR3: ASSPPTGFYYGYT
J: TRBJ1-2
size: -
V: TRBV28

CDR3: ATSGETGNTGELF
J: TRBJ2-2
size: -
V: TRBV24-1

CDR3: ASSLVGTATYEQY
J: TRBJ2-7
size: -
V: TRBV7-9

CDR3: ASSLVRAGSNQPQH
J: TRBJ1-5
size: -
V: TRBV7-2

CDR3: ASSLTTGTNEKLF
J: TRBJ1-4
size: once
V: TRBV5-4

CDR3: ASSATGGSEQF
J: TRBJ2-1
size: -
V: TRBV6-4

CDR3: AISTVTADTQY
J: TRBJ2-3
size: -
V: TRBV10-3

CDR3: ASSPQGQGELF
J: TRBJ2-2
size: -
V: TRBV2

CDR3: ASSNRDFYNEQF
J: TRBJ2-1
size: -
V: TRBV27

CDR3: ASSLSYSPLH
J: TRBJ1-6
size: few
V: TRBV7-9

CDR3: ASSLLFGGSGAKQY
J: TRBJ2-7
size: -
V: TRBV28

CDR3: AYGGQARGGELF
J: TRBJ2-2
size: once
V: TRBV2

CDR3: ATSRDRQPQH
J: TRBJ1-5
size: -
V: TRBV15

CDR3: ASSPRGTANTGELF
J: TRBJ2-2
size: -
V: TRBV5-4

CDR3: ASSQERWTSGFNEQF
J: TRBJ2-1
size: -
V: TRBV4-2

CDR3: ASSPGGQGNYGYT
J: TRBJ1-2
size: -
V: TRBV18

CDR3: ASSVASGNPNEKLF
J: TRBJ1-4
size: once
V: TRBV9

CDR3: ASSLTGGSEQY
J: TRBJ2-7
size: -
V: TRBV27

CDR3: ASSYEEVGTFYGYT
J: TRBJ1-2
size: -
V: TRBV6-2/TRBV6-3

CDR3: ASSSGTGGWYEQY
J: TRBJ2-7
size: -
V: TRBV11-2

CDR3: ASSPYMNTEAF
J: TRBJ1-1
size: once
V: TRBV7-8

CDR3: ATSGEGPYTDTQY
J: TRBJ2-3
size: -
V: TRBV24-1

CDR3: ASSERTGRNGYT
J: TRBJ1-2
size: -
V: TRBV6-1

CDR3: ASSQYGGNEQF
J: TRBJ2-1
size: -
V: TRBV4-1

CDR3: ASSEARGYNEQF
J: TRBJ2-1
size: -
V: TRBV10-1

CDR3: ASSLGSGRNTEAF
J: TRBJ1-1
size: -
V: TRBV7-2

CDR3: ASSPPPPTSGRETQY
J: TRBJ2-5
size: -
V: TRBV18

CDR3: ASSIGYSGSEAF
J: TRBJ1-1
size: few
V: TRBV19

CDR3: ASSPRSRQGIGTEAF
J: TRBJ1-1
size: -
V: TRBV18

CDR3: ASSFRGQETQY
J: TRBJ2-5
size: -
V: TRBV28

CDR3: ASSQDIRSLETQY
J: TRBJ2-5
size: -
V: TRBV4-2

CDR3: ASSLGGGPLGEQF
J: TRBJ2-1
size: -
V: TRBV2

CDR3: SVEVFQGQGDGYT
J: TRBJ1-2
size: -
V: TRBV29-1

CDR3: SVGGTGGSYEQY
J: TRBJ2-7
size: -
V: TRBV29-1

CDR3: ASSDLGQEGTDTQY
J: TRBJ2-3
size: -
V: TRBV10-1